A selection of T cell receptor beta chains follows, all from one sample in a study of T cells in Graves' hyperthyroidism and ophthalmopathy. One entry per CDR3 protein results from TCRdb running MiXCR on the multiplex PCR reads. The sample records 500,000 to 800,000 distinct CDR3 sequences, over 40% being singletons. The source material was peripheral blood or thyroid tissue (not recorded which). Every receptor here comes from an adult man with Graves' disease, either hyperthyroidism or ophthalmopathy (not recorded which). Each CDR3 is given with its conserved first and last residue. Fields, in order: D gene, clone size, V gene, J gene, CDR3 DNA, CDR3 protein. D genes are given only for firm matches. Not all rows give a size; the values are once, few, many and, for expanded clones, a class.

>.|.|TRBV12-3/TRBV12-4|TRBJ1-5
TGTGCCAGCAGTTTACAATGGCAGGGAGGCAATCAGCCCCAGCATTTT
CASSLQWQGGNQPQHF
>.|few|TRBV10-3|TRBJ2-7
TGTGCCATCAGTGGATCCGGGGACGAGCAGTACTTC
CAISGSGDEQYF
>TRBD2|.|TRBV12-3/TRBV12-4|TRBJ2-7
TGTGCCAGCAGTTTAACCAGCGGGGGGGCCCAGGAGCAGTACTTC
CASSLTSGGAQEQYF
>.|.|TRBV10-3|TRBJ1-1
TGTGCCATCAGTGGGGAAACAAGAATCACTGAAGCTTTCTTT
CAISGETRITEAFF
>.|.|TRBV10-3|TRBJ1-1
TGTGCTAGTGGCTTATGGCAGGGGTCGAACACTGAAGCTTTCTTT
CASGLWQGSNTEAFF
>.|.|TRBV25-1|TRBJ1-6
TGTGCCAGCAGTGAACAGGGGAACGGCAATTCACCCCCCCACTTT
CASSEQGNGNSPPHF
>TRBD1|.|TRBV11-1|TRBJ1-2
TGTGCTAGTCCCAAGGAATCGACAGGGGGCTATGGCTACACCTTC
CASPKESTGGYGYTF
>TRBD2|few|TRBV20-1|TRBJ2-7
TGCAGTGCTAGAAGGGCGGGGGGGCAATACGAGCAGTACTTC
CSARRAGGQYEQYF
>.|few|TRBV9|TRBJ1-2
TGTGCCAGCAGCGTAGAGGGGGGACTCTATGGCTACACCTTC
CASSVEGGLYGYTF
>.|.|TRBV24-1|TRBJ2-3
TGTGCCACCAGTGATGCTAAGCGGATAACAGATACGCAGTATTTT
CATSDAKRITDTQYF
>.|.|TRBV7-8|TRBJ1-1
TGTGCCAGCAGCCCCCGGACTAGCATGAACACTGAAGCTTTCTTT
CASSPRTSMNTEAFF
>.|.|TRBV2|TRBJ2-2
TGTGCCACCAGTGATCCGACAGACGGGGAGCTGTTTTTT
CATSDPTDGELFF
>.|.|TRBV25-1|TRBJ1-1
TGTGCCTGGAGGCGGAACACTGAAGCTTTCTTT
CAWRRNTEAFF
>.|.|TRBV10-3|TRBJ2-3
TGTGCCATCAGTGCCGGGGGCCCTATTGGTACGCAGTATTTT
CAISAGGPIGTQYF
>.|.|TRBV15|TRBJ2-6
TGTGCCACCAGCAGCTTGGAGGGGTCTGGGGCCAACGTCCTGACTTTC
CATSSLEGSGANVLTF
>.|many|TRBV2|TRBJ1-5
TGTGCCAGCAGGGACAGCCAGCCCCAGCATTTT
CASRDSQPQHF
>.|few|TRBV9|TRBJ1-3
TGTGCCAGCAGCCCACACCCTCGCAACTCTGGAAACACCATATATTTT
CASSPHPRNSGNTIYF
>.|many|TRBV2|TRBJ1-2
TGTGCCAGCGTATTGGGACCCTATGGCTACACCTTC
CASVLGPYGYTF